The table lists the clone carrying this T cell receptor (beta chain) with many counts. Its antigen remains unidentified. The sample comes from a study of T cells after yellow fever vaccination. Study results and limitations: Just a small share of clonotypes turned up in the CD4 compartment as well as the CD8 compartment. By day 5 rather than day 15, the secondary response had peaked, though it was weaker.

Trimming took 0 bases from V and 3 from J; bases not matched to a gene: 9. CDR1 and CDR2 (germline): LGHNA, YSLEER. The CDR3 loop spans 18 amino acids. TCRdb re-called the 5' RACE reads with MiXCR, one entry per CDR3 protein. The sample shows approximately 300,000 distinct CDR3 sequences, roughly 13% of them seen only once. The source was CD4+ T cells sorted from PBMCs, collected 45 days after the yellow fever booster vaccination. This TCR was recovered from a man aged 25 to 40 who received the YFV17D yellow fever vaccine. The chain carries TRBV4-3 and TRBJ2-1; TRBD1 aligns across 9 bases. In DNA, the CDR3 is TGCGCCAGCAGCCAAGAAGAGGCGGGACAGGGCCTCTACAATGAGCAGTTCTTC. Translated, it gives CASSQEEAGQGLYNEQFF.